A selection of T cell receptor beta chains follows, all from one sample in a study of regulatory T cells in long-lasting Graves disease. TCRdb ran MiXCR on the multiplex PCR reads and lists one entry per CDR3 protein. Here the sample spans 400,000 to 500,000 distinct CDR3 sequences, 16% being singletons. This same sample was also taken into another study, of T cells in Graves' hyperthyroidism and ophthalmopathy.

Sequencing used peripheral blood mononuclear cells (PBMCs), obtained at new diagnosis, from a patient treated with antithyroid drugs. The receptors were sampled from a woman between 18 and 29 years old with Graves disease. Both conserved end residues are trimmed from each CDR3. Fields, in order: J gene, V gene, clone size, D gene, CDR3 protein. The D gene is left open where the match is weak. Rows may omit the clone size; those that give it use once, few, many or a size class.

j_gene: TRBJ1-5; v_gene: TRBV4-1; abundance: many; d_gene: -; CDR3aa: ASSQLGSNQPQH
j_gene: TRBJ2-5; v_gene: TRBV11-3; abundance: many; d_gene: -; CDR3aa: ASSSGFYAETQY
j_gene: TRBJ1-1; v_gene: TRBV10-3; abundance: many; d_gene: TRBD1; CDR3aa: AITKDRGEHTEAF
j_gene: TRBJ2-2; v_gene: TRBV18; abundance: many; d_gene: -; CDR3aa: ASYDSLNTGELF
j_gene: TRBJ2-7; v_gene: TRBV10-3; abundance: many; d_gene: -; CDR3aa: AIKSPESYEQY
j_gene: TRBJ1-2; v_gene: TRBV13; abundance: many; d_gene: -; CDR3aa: ASSEHNTGNYGYT
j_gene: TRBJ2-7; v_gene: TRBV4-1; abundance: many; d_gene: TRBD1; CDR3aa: ASRGTDYEQY
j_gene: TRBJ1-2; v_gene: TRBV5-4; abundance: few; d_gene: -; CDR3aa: ASSLMGTYGYT
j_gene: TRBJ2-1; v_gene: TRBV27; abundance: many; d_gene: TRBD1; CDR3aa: ASSLPGQGAYNEQF
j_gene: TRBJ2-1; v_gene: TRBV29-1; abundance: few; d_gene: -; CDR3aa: SVQESGGLYNEQF
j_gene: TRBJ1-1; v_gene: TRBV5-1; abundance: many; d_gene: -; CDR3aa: ASNRGAVNTEAF
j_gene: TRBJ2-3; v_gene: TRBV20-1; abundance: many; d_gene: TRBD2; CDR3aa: SASGLAGGSDTQY
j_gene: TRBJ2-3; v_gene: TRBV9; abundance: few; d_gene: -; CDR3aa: ASSLGPVADTQY
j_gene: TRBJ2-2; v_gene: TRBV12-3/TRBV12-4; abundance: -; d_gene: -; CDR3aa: ASSFLGDTGELF
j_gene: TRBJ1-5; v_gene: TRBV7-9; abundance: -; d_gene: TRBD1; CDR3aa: ASSRTGRNQPQH
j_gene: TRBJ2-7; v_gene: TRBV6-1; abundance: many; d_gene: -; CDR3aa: ASKNYGGQPYEQY
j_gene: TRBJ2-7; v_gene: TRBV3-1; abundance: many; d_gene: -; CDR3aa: ASSQGRYEQY
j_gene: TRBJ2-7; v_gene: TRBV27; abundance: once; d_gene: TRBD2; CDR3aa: ASSSRTSGGPYEQY
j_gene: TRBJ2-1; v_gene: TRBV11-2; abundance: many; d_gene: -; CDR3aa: ASSFEFEQF
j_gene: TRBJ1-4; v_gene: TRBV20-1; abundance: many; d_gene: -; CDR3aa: SARGGAVERLF
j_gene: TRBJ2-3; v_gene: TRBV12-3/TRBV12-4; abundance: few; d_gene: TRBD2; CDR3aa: ASIIAGVGGTDTQY
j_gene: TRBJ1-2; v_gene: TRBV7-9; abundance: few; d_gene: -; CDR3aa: ASSLMEGIT
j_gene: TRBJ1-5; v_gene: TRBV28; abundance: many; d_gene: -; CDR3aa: ASTPSGAFYLPKGNQPQH
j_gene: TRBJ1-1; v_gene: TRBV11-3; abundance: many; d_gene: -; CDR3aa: ASSPTYNDPGRF
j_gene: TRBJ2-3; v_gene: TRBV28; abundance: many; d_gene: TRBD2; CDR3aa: ASSYQPGLEYTDTQY